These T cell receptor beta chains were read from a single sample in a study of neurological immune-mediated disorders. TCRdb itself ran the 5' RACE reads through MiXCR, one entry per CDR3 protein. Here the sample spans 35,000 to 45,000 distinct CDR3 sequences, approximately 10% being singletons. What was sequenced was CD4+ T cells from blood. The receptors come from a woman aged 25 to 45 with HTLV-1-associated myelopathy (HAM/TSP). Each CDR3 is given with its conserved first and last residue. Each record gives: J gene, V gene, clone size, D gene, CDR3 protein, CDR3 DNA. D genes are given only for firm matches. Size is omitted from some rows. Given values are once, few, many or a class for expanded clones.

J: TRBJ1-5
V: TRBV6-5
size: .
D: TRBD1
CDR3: CASSYSHRGNQPQHF
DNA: TGTGCCAGCAGTTACTCCCACAGGGGGAATCAGCCCCAGCATTTT

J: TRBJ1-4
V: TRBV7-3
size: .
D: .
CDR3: CASSFYICSARSPGKLFF
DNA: .

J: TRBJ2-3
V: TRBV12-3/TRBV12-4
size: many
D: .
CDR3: CASSLIRTFTDTQYF
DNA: TGTGCCAGCAGTTTAATCAGGACCTTCACAGATACGCAGTATTTT

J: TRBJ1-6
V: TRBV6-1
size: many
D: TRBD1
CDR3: CASKETGNSPLHF
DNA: TGTGCCAGCAAGGAGACAGGGAATTCACCCCTCCACTTT

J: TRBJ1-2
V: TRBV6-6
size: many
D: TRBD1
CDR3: CASSPTGGDGYTF
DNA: TGTGCCAGCAGTCCAACAGGGGGGGATGGCTACACCTTC

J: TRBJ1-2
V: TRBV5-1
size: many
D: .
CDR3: CASSLVAGSRHGYGYTF
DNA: TGCGCCAGCAGCTTGGTGGCAGGGTCGAGACACGGCTATGGCTACACCTTC

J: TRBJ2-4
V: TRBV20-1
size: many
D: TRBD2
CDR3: CSARQTSGATNILAKNIQYF
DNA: TGCAGTGCTAGACAGACTAGCGGGGCTACTAATATTCTAGCCAAAAACATTCAGTACTTC

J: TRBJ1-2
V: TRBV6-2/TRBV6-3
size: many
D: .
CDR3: CVTRTGAGYGYTF
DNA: TGTGTGACGCGGACGGGGGCTGGCTATGGCTACACCTTC

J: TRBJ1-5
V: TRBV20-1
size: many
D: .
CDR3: CSASLSNQPQHF
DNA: TGCAGTGCTAGTCTAAGCAATCAGCCCCAGCATTTT

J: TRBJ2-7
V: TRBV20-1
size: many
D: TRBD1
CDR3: CSASRQGWGASSYEQYF
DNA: TGCAGTGCTTCCCGACAGGGGTGGGGCGCGAGCTCCTACGAGCAGTACTTC

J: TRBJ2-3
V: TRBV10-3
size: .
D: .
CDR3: CAISESSGLGAHYF
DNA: TGTGCCATCAGTGAGTCTAGTGGACTCGGAGCGCATTATTTT

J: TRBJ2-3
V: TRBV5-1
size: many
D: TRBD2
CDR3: CASSSTPSGGGDTQYF
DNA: TGCGCCAGCAGCTCAACTCCTAGCGGGGGAGGGGATACGCAGTATTTT

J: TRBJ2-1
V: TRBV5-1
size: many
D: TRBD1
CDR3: CASSWNPGQGNEQFF
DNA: TGCGCCAGCAGCTGGAACCCGGGACAGGGGAATGAGCAGTTCTTC

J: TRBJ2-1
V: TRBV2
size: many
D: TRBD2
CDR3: CASSEGGGIINEQFF
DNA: TGTGCCAGCAGTGAGGGGGGGGGAATCATAAATGAGCAGTTCTTC

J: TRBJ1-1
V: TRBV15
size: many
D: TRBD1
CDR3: CATSRLHTGATEAFF
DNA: TGTGCCACCAGCAGACTACATACAGGGGCCACTGAAGCTTTCTTT

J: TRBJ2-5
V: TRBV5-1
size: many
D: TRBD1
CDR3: CASSLVTGATQETQYF
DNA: TGCGCCAGCAGCTTGGTTACAGGGGCCACCCAAGAGACCCAGTACTTC

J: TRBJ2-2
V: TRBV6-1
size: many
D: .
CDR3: CASSEFRIAGELFF
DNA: TGTGCCAGCAGTGAATTCCGAATTGCCGGGGAGCTGTTTTTT

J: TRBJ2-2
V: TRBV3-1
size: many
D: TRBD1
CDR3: CASSQERGRGPGELFF
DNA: TGTGCCAGCAGCCAAGAGAGGGGGCGCGGCCCCGGGGAGCTGTTTTTT

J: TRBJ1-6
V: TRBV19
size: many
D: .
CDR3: CASSIAGGGNSPLHF
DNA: TGTGCCAGTAGTATAGCTGGGGGGGGAAATTCACCCCTCCACTTT

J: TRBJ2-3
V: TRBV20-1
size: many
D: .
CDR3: CSAIGRSTDTQYF
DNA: TGCAGTGCTATCGGCCGCAGCACAGATACGCAGTATTTT